A selection of T cell receptor beta chains follows, all from one sample in a study of graft-versus-host responses after intestinal transplantation. These receptors have no identified antigens. The data were produced by immunoSEQ multiplex PCR, yet TCRdb's version contains in-frame clones alone and is incomplete. This sample carries about 97,000 clones, 90% to 95% of them seen once, and the ten largest clones take 0.15% to 0.2%. The sequenced sample was unstimulated CD4+ T cells sorted from spleen or lymph node cells, obtained before transplant. Receptors originate from a human donor who was the organ donor for an intestinal transplant. The CDR3 runs from the conserved cysteine through the conserved F or W. Clone sizes are given selectively: once, few, many, or a class where the clone is expanded.

v_call,j_call,clone_size,cdr3_aa
TRBV6-6,TRBJ2-7,-,CASSYPGSSYEQYF
TRBV28,TRBJ2-7,-,CASSSTGLYEQYF
TRBV6-6,TRBJ1-6,-,CASNPTGDSPLHF
TRBV28,TRBJ1-6,-,CASSPGISPLHF
TRBV5-1,TRBJ2-4,-,CASSLGLAGGPYLAKNIQYF
TRBV18,TRBJ1-3,-,CASSPTYHSGNTIYF
TRBV19,TRBJ2-3,-,CASSPRGLAGGSGFRYF
TRBV4-3,TRBJ1-5,-,CASSQDRGNQPQHF
TRBV9,TRBJ2-3,-,CASSAVAGGRTDTQYF
TRBV6-5,TRBJ2-4,-,CASSSENIQYF
TRBV5-1,TRBJ2-3,-,CASSLYLPTDTQYF
TRBV5-4,TRBJ2-2,once,CASSTGLAPNTGELFF
TRBV30,TRBJ1-2,-,CAWSGGGGYTF
TRBV6-5,TRBJ2-4,-,CASSPDSLGIQYF
TRBV7-2,TRBJ2-5,-,CASSPGDLKGRETQYF
TRBV27,TRBJ2-3,once,CASSLGGVGTDTQYF
TRBV5-1,TRBJ2-5,-,CASSSGLAGGPAQETQYF
TRBV30,TRBJ2-4,-,CAWSWERGRNIQYF
TRBV5-5,TRBJ2-7,-,CASSPRTGDEQYF
TRBV4-2,TRBJ2-4,-,CASSQDRRTSGEDIQYF